This is a list of T cell receptor beta chains from one sample in a study of T cells in Graves' hyperthyroidism and ophthalmopathy. Via MiXCR, TCRdb re-called the multiplex PCR reads, giving one row per CDR3 protein. The sample has about 560,000 distinct CDR3 sequences; 15% to 18% are singletons. Input material: blood. These receptors came from a woman aged 25 to 39 with Graves' hyperthyroidism. Each CDR3 is given with its conserved first and last residue. D genes are given only for firm matches. Rows may omit the clone size; those that give it use once, few, many or a size class.

TRBJ2-7,TRBV7-9,medium-sized,NA,TGTGCCAGCAGCTTAACTGGCAGGGGAGGCGGCGAGCAGTACTTC,CASSLTGRGGGEQYF
TRBJ1-1,TRBV6-1,many,NA,TGTGCCAGCAAGTTGGGGGGGATAACTGAAGCTTTCTTT,CASKLGGITEAFF
TRBJ2-5,TRBV7-2,many,NA,TGTGCCAGCAGCCCCCGTCGAAAAGAAGAGACCCAGTACTTC,CASSPRRKEETQYF
TRBJ2-2,TRBV7-2,NA,TRBD2,TGTGCCAGCAGCCACGGGACTAGCGGGAGGGCCGGCGGGGAGCTGTTTTTT,CASSHGTSGRAGGELFF
TRBJ2-1,TRBV20-1,NA,NA,TGCAGTGCTAAGGAGGAGGGGACAGTCAGTGCGGGAAGGCACAATGAGCAGTTCTTC,CSAKEEGTVSAGRHNEQFF
TRBJ1-6,TRBV5-8,few,NA,TGTGCCAGCAGCTTCGGAGAGGGAGGGTCACCCCTCCACTTT,CASSFGEGGSPLHF
TRBJ2-7,TRBV30,NA,NA,TGTGCCTGGAGTAAGGCCCGGGACGGCCAAGTCGAGCAGTACTTC,CAWSKARDGQVEQYF
TRBJ1-3,TRBV12-3/TRBV12-4,few,NA,TGTGCCAGCAGGGGAAGGGGGATCGCTGGAAACACCATATATTTT,CASRGRGIAGNTIYF
TRBJ1-4,TRBV3-1,many,NA,TGTGCCAGCAGCCAAGAAGTGACAACTAATGAAAAACTGTTTTTT,CASSQEVTTNEKLFF
TRBJ2-7,TRBV28,many,NA,TGTGCCAGCAGTTTACCCCTTATGGTTCAGGGTTTCTACGAGCAGTACTTC,CASSLPLMVQGFYEQYF
TRBJ2-5,TRBV25-1,NA,NA,TGTGCCAGCAGCGACCCGGTAGGACGGGAGACCCAGTACTTC,CASSDPVGRETQYF
TRBJ2-2,TRBV28,many,NA,TGTGCCAGCACCTTTCAGAACACCGGGGAGCTGTTTTTT,CASTFQNTGELFF
TRBJ2-5,TRBV3-1,NA,NA,TGTGCCAGCAGCCCTGGGGTAGGAGCTCAAGAGACCCAGTACTTC,CASSPGVGAQETQYF
TRBJ1-1,TRBV27,NA,NA,TGTGCCACTGTGGGCAGTCGCACTGAAGCTTTCTTT,CATVGSRTEAFF
TRBJ2-5,TRBV20-1,many,NA,TGCAGTGCTAGAGATGGGGCAGGGGCGGGAGAGACCCAGTACTTC,CSARDGAGAGETQYF
TRBJ2-1,TRBV6-2/TRBV6-3,NA,TRBD2,TGTGCCAGCAGTTATCTCCGGGAGGATAGTCGGAATGAGCAGTTCTTC,CASSYLREDSRNEQFF
TRBJ2-1,TRBV27,few,NA,TGTGCCAGCAAAAGGGGGTACAATGAGCAGTTCTTC,CASKRGYNEQFF
TRBJ2-1,TRBV10-3,NA,NA,TGTGCCATCAGTACACCACGGAATGAGCAGTTCTTC,CAISTPRNEQFF
TRBJ2-3,TRBV6-1,many,NA,TGTGCCAGCAGTGAGGACACGGGCCGCACAGATACGCAGTATTTT,CASSEDTGRTDTQYF
TRBJ2-3,TRBV12-3/TRBV12-4,many,TRBD2,TGTGCCAGCAGTTCCTACCCTGGACTAGCGGGAGGGGGGGATACGCAGTATTTT,CASSSYPGLAGGGDTQYF
TRBJ1-4,TRBV20-1,many,NA,TGCAGTGCTAGAGCTCCGGGACTCTCGAATGAAAAACTGTTTTTT,CSARAPGLSNEKLFF
TRBJ1-1,TRBV20-1,many,TRBD1,TGCAGTGCTAGAGATTCGGGACAGGGGGCGTCGAACACTGAAGCTTTCTTT,CSARDSGQGASNTEAFF
TRBJ2-4,TRBV18,NA,TRBD2,TGTGCCAGCTCACCTATGGCACTAGCGGGACAGGCCAAAAACATTCAGTACTTC,CASSPMALAGQAKNIQYF
TRBJ1-1,TRBV10-3,NA,NA,TGTGCCGCCCGAATAAACGACGGGAACACTGAAGCTTTCTTT,CAARINDGNTEAFF
TRBJ2-1,TRBV27,NA,TRBD2,TGTGCCAGCTCCCCCGCCCCTAGCGGCTCCTACAATGAGCAGTTCTTC,CASSPAPSGSYNEQFF
TRBJ1-4,TRBV14,few,NA,TGTGCCAGCAGAACGACAGGCCGCGGTGAAAAACTGTTTTTT,CASRTTGRGEKLFF
TRBJ2-1,TRBV24-1,NA,NA,TGTGCCACCAGTGAGAGAGGTGAGCAGTTCTTC,CATSERGEQFF
TRBJ1-5,TRBV20-1,few,TRBD1,TGCAGTGCTAGTAGAACGACAGGGTTAAATCAGCCCCAGCATTTT,CSASRTTGLNQPQHF
TRBJ1-1,TRBV5-6,few,NA,TGTGCCAGCAGACCCCCCGGCGTAGGGGGTGGACTCGGGGTCACTGAAGCTTTCTTT,CASRPPGVGGGLGVTEAFF
TRBJ1-2,TRBV20-1,NA,NA,TGCAGTGCTAGAGTCGGGGGAGGCTACACCTTC,CSARVGGGYTF
TRBJ2-3,TRBV6-2/TRBV6-3,many,NA,TGTGCCAGCAGTTACCCAGATACGCAGTATTTT,CASSYPDTQYF
TRBJ1-1,TRBV20-1,once,TRBD1,TGCAGTGCTGGGACAGGGGGCAGAGACACTGAAGCTTTCTTT,CSAGTGGRDTEAFF
TRBJ2-5,TRBV20-1,many,NA,TGCAGTGCATTCCATGTTTTCGGAGTTAAAGAGACCCAGTACTTC,CSAFHVFGVKETQYF
TRBJ1-1,TRBV28,many,NA,TGTGCCAGCAGTTTTTTGGAGGGTGAAGCTTTCTTT,CASSFLEGEAFF
TRBJ1-3,TRBV2,many,NA,TGTGCCAGCAGAGTTGACTCTGGAAACACCATATATTTT,CASRVDSGNTIYF
TRBJ2-3,TRBV9,few,NA,TGTGCCAGCAGCGTCTCGTCAAGCGGGAGCACAGATACGCAGTATTTT,CASSVSSSGSTDTQYF
TRBJ2-3,TRBV3-1,NA,TRBD2,TGTGCCAGCAGCCGAATAAGCGCGGGGGGAGGTGGCACAGATACGCAGTATTTT,CASSRISAGGGGTDTQYF
TRBJ2-1,TRBV10-3,NA,NA,TGTGCCATCAGTGATGGGACCTACAATGAGCAGTTCTTC,CAISDGTYNEQFF
TRBJ1-5,TRBV6-5,many,NA,TGTGCCAGCAGTTACGATAGCAATCAGCCCCAGCATTTT,CASSYDSNQPQHF
TRBJ2-1,TRBV20-1,few,TRBD2,TGCAGTGCTAGAGATGGGGTTAAACTAGCGGGGTACAATGAGCAGTTCTTC,CSARDGVKLAGYNEQFF
TRBJ2-7,TRBV20-1,many,TRBD1,TGCAGTGCGGGCGGACAGGGGGCGGCCTACGAGCAGTACTTC,CSAGGQGAAYEQYF
TRBJ2-3,TRBV4-1,few,TRBD2,TGCGCCAGCAGCCAAGATAGGACTAGCGGGTATACGCAGTATTTT,CASSQDRTSGYTQYF
TRBJ2-4,TRBV28,NA,NA,TGTGCCAGCAGTCATGGACGGGGTATAGCCAAAAACATTCAGTACTTC,CASSHGRGIAKNIQYF
TRBJ2-1,TRBV30,many,TRBD1,TGTGCCTGGAGTGTACCGGGCAGGGGGCTTGGTAATGAGCAGTTCTTC,CAWSVPGRGLGNEQFF
TRBJ1-5,TRBV7-9,few,NA,TGTGCCAGCAGCCCCGGACATTTT,CASSPGHF
TRBJ2-1,TRBV9,many,TRBD2,TGTGCCAGCAGCGACCTACTTGCGGGAGCCTACAATGAGCAGTTCTTC,CASSDLLAGAYNEQFF
TRBJ2-3,TRBV27,few,NA,TGTGCCAGTGCTGGGAGCACAGATACGCAGTATTTT,CASAGSTDTQYF
TRBJ2-2,TRBV10-3,few,NA,TGTGCCATCAGTACTATTAGCCGGGACCCCCGTCGAGGGGAGCTGTTTTTT,CAISTISRDPRRGELFF
TRBJ2-1,TRBV20-1,few,NA,TGCAGTGCTAGAGGACTAGTGGTATACAATGAGCAGTTCTTC,CSARGLVVYNEQFF
TRBJ1-5,TRBV19,NA,NA,TGTGCCAGTAGTATAGGCCAGGGCAATCAGCCCCAGCATTTT,CASSIGQGNQPQHF
TRBJ2-5,TRBV6-1,many,TRBD1,TGTGCCAGCAGTCCCACAAGCAGGGGGCTAGGACAGGGGGAGACCCAGTACTTC,CASSPTSRGLGQGETQYF
TRBJ1-1,TRBV29-1,many,NA,TGCAGCGTTGAAGTGACCGGGTTTCAGAGCACTGAAGCTTTCTTT,CSVEVTGFQSTEAFF
TRBJ2-3,TRBV11-1,many,NA,TGTGCCAGCAGCTCACGCATCACTACATACACAGATACGCAGTATTTT,CASSSRITTYTDTQYF
TRBJ2-1,TRBV28,many,NA,TGTGCCAGCAGTTTCCCGGGGGCTGTCTACAATGAGCAGTTCTTC,CASSFPGAVYNEQFF